This is a list of T cell receptor beta chains from one sample in a study of cytomegalovirus exposure and HLA in healthy donors. The table came from immunoSEQ multiplex PCR; TCRdb's copy has only in-frame clones and leaves some out. The data show about 160,000 clones, about 88% seen once. Sample: PBMCs. These receptor sequences come from a woman aged 18-29 years in good health and CMV-seronegative. The CDR3 runs from the conserved cysteine through the conserved F or W. The D gene is left open where the match is weak. A row's size may be missing; if present it is once, few, many or a size class.

d_gene: .
j_gene: TRBJ1-2
v_gene: TRBV28
abundance: .
CDR3aa: CASVGRNYGYTF
CDR3nt: TGTGCCAGCGTCGGCAGGAACTATGGCTACACCTTC

d_gene: .
j_gene: TRBJ2-3
v_gene: TRBV19
abundance: .
CDR3aa: CASSIFGVVTDTQYF
CDR3nt: TGTGCCAGTAGTATCTTCGGGGTGGTTACAGATACGCAGTATTTT

d_gene: .
j_gene: TRBJ2-6
v_gene: TRBV6-5
abundance: once
CDR3aa: CASSRGSGANVLTF
CDR3nt: TGTGCCAGCAGTAGGGGCTCTGGGGCCAACGTCCTGACTTTC

d_gene: .
j_gene: TRBJ2-7
v_gene: TRBV6-5
abundance: .
CDR3aa: CASSPGSVTYEQYF
CDR3nt: TGTGCCAGCAGCCCGGGTAGCGTAACCTACGAGCAGTACTTC

d_gene: .
j_gene: TRBJ2-2
v_gene: TRBV15
abundance: .
CDR3aa: CATSRDRGPGELFF
CDR3nt: TGTGCCACCAGCAGAGATCGAGGGCCCGGGGAGCTGTTTTTT

d_gene: .
j_gene: TRBJ1-5
v_gene: TRBV7-8
abundance: .
CDR3aa: CASSPTDPRTVSNQPQHF
CDR3nt: TGTGCCAGCAGCCCTACCGACCCCAGGACAGTTAGCAATCAGCCCCAGCATTTT

d_gene: .
j_gene: TRBJ2-7
v_gene: TRBV25-1
abundance: .
CDR3aa: CASSERVGDTYEQYF
CDR3nt: TGTGCCAGCAGTGAAAGGGTCGGGGACACCTACGAGCAGTACTTC

d_gene: .
j_gene: TRBJ1-1
v_gene: TRBV6-4
abundance: few
CDR3aa: CASRSSLRNTEAFF
CDR3nt: TGTGCCAGCAGGAGTTCTTTAAGGAACACTGAAGCTTTCTTT

d_gene: .
j_gene: TRBJ2-2
v_gene: TRBV15
abundance: .
CDR3aa: CATSTVSGELFF
CDR3nt: TGTGCCACCAGCACGGTATCCGGGGAGCTGTTTTTT

d_gene: .
j_gene: TRBJ2-5
v_gene: TRBV2
abundance: .
CDR3aa: CASRPTSQGRETQYF
CDR3nt: TGTGCCAGCAGACCTACATCTCAGGGGAGAGAGACCCAGTACTTC

d_gene: TRBD2
j_gene: TRBJ2-7
v_gene: TRBV7-2
abundance: .
CDR3aa: CASSSGTLGTSGGGEQYF
CDR3nt: TGTGCCAGCAGCTCCGGTACACTTGGGACTAGCGGGGGGGGAGAGCAGTACTTC

d_gene: .
j_gene: TRBJ2-3
v_gene: TRBV6-5
abundance: .
CDR3aa: CASSWTGTDTQYF
CDR3nt: TGTGCCAGCAGTTGGACAGGCACAGATACGCAGTATTTT